The present T cell receptor (beta chain) was sequenced within a study of beta chain features in type 1 diabetes. Study results and caveats: All four CD4+ subsets of Type 1 diabetes patients contained TCRB CDR3s that were moderately but significantly shorter. Junctions at VDJ sites from type 1 diabetes patients had fewer insertions and more deletions.

The germline V and J ends were trimmed by 2 bases and 3 bases, with 8 bases remaining between them. The length of the CDR3 is 13 residues. The germline CDR1 and CDR2 sequences are LGHNA and YNFKEQ. Of the isolated RNA, all was reverse transcribed, and so the sequenced material was expressed TCRB transcripts. Assay: immunoSEQ multiplex PCR; the TCRdb copy retains only in-frame clones and omits some. The sample includes a few hundred thousand clones, around 9.6% of them seen just once. This clone has a handful of counts. Its matching antigen is unknown. The V gene is TRBV4-2, the J gene TRBJ2-7; no definite D call. Sequencing was done on a sample of central memory CD4+ T cells from blood. The clonotype was recovered from a man aged 25 to 45 with type 1 diabetes. CDR3 sequence (DNA): TGTGCCAGCAGCCAACCACCAGTCTACGAGCAGTACTTC. As protein: CASSQPPVYEQYF.